This section outlines one TCR beta chain sequence together with its context. Original handling: It was from reference gene primer amplification that nucleated cell counts were estimated. Sequencing used immunoSEQ multiplex PCR; TCRdb keeps in-frame clones, though not all of them. V and J calls plus clone size are reproduced from that table; the DNA served to infer D and trimming. The repertoire holds around 140,000 clones, with 81% as singletons. This entry is derived from a study of blood T cell repertoires in COVID-19. Across the whole study: Researchers got acute and convalescent COVID-19 samples from the United States, Italy and Spain. Nucleic acid was either cDNA or gDNA, and it came from T cells, B-cell-depleted T cells, or PBMCs.

Germline V gives CDR1 MDHEN, CDR2 SYDVKM. The length of the CDR3 is 14 residues. Trimming took 5 bases from V and 9 from J, leaving 14 bases between them. The chain carries TRBV28 and TRBJ1-6; tentatively, D is TRBD1 (6 bases). Material: peripheral blood. The TCR was taken from a human donor in a cohort sampled during active COVID-19. CDR3 region: CASSQLQGGSPLHF. In DNA, the CDR3 is TGTGCCAGCAGTCAACTACAGGGTGGTTCACCCCTCCACTTT.